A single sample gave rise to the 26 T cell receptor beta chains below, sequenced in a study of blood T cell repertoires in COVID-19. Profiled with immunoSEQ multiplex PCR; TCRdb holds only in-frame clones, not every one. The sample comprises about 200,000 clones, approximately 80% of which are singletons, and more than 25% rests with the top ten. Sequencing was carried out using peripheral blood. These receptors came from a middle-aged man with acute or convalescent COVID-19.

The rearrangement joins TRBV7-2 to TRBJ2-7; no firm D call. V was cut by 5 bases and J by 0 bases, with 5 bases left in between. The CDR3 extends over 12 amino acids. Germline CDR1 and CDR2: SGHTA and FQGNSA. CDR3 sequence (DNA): TGTGCCAGCAGCGTCCACTCCTACGAGCAGTACTTC. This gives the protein CASSVHSYEQYF.

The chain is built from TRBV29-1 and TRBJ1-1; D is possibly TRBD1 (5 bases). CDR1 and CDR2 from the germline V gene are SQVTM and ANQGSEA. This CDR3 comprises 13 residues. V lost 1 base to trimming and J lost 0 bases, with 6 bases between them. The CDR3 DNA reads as TGCAGCGTTGAAGGACAGCTGAACACTGAAGCTTTCTTT. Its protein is CSVEGQLNTEAFF.

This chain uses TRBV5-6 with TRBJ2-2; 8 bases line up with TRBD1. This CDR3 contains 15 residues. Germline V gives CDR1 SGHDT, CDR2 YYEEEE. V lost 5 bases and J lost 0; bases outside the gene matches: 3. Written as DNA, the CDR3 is TGTGCCAGCAGATCGACAGGGGCGAACACCGGGGAGCTGTTTTTT. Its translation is CASRSTGANTGELFF.

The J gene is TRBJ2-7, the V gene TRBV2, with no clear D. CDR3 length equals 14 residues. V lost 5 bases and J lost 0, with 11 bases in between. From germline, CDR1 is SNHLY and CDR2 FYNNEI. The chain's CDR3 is CASSLKLISYEQYF. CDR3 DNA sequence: TGTGCCAGCAGTTTAAAACTGATCTCCTACGAGCAGTACTTC.

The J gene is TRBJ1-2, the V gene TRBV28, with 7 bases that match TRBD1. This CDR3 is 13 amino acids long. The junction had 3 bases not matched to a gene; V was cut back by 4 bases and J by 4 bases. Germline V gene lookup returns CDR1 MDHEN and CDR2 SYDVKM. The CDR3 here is CASSYRDSYGYTF. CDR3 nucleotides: TGTGCCAGCAGTTATCGGGACAGCTATGGCTACACCTTC.

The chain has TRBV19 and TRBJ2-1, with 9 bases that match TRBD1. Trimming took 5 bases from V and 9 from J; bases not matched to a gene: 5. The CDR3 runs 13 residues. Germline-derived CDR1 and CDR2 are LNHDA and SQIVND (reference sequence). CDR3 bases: TGTGCCAGTAGTCCACAGGGGGCTTTTGAGCAGTTCTTC. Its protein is CASSPQGAFEQFF.

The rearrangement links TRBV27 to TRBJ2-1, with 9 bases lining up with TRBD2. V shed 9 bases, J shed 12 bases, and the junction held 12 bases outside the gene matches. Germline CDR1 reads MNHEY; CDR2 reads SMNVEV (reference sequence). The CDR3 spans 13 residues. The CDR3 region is CASCSGSSDGQFF. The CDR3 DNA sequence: TGTGCCAGTTGTAGCGGGAGTTCCGATGGGCAGTTCTTC.

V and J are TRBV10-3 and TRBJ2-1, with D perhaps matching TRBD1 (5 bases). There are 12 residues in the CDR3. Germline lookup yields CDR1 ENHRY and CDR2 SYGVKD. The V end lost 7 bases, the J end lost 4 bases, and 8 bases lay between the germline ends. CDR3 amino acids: CAITDSYNEQFF. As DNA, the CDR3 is TGTGCCATCACTGACAGTTACAATGAGCAGTTCTTC.

CDR3 sequence: CATARTSGNEQFF. For the CDR3, the DNA is TGTGCCACAGCAAGGACTAGCGGTAATGAGCAGTTCTTC. V usage is TRBV6-1 and J usage is TRBJ2-1; 10 bases are shared with TRBD2. The CDR3 is 13 amino acids. Germline V gene data show CDR1 as MNHNS and CDR2 as SASEGT. Trimming took 10 bases from V and 7 from J; bases not matched to a gene: 7.

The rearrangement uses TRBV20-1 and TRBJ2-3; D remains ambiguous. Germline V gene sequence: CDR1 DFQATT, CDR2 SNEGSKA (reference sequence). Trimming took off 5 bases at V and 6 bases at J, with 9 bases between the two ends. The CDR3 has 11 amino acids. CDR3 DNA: TGCAGTGCTGAGGCCCATGATACGCAGTATTTT. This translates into CSAEAHDTQYF.

The CDR3 sequence is CSVAKGQGANGYTF. CDR3 bases: TGCAGCGTTGCAAAGGGACAGGGGGCGAATGGCTACACCTTC. The chain combines TRBV29-1 with TRBJ1-2, with 12 nucleotides matching TRBD1. Germline CDR1 is SQVTM and CDR2 is ANQGSEA. The CDR3 runs to 14 residues. V shed 4 bases and J 6 bases; nucleotides not matched to a gene: 6. The complete variable domain, with remaining parts taken from reference TRBV29-1 and TRBJ1-2, reads SAVISQKPSRDICQRGTSLTIQCQVDSQVTMMFWYRQQPGQSLTLIATANQGSEATYESGFVIDKFPISRPNLTFSTLTVSNMSPEDSSIYLCSVAKGQGANGYTFGSGTRLTVV.

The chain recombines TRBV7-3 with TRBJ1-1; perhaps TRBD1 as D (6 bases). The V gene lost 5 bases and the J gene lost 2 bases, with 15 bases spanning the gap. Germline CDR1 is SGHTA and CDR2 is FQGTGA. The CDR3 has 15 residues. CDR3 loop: CASSPSGAPNTEAFF. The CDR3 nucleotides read TGTGCCAGCAGCCCTTCAGGGGCGCCAAACACTGAAGCTTTCTTT.

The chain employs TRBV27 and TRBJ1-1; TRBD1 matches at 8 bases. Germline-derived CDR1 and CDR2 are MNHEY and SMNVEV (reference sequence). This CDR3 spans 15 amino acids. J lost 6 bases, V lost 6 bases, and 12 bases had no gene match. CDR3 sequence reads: CASRIQGGTGPEAFF. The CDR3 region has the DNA TGTGCCAGCAGGATACAGGGGGGCACAGGCCCTGAAGCTTTCTTT.

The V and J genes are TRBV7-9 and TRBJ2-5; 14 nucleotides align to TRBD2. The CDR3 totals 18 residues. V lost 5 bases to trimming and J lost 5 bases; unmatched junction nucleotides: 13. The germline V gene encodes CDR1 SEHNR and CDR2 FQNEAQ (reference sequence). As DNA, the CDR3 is TGTGCCAGCAGCGAAAAGGCCGGGACTAGCGGGAGTTGGGAGACCCAGTACTTC. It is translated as CASSEKAGTSGSWETQYF.

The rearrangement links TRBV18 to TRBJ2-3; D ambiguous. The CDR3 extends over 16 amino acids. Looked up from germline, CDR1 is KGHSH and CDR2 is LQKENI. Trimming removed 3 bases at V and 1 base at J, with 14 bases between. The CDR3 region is CASSPRTRWGTDTQYF. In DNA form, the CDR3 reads TGTGCCAGCTCACCCCGAACGCGGTGGGGCACAGATACGCAGTATTTT.

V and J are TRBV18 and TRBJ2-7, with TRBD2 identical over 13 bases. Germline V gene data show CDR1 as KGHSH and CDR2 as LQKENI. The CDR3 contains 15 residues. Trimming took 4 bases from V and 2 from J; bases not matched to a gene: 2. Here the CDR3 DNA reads TGTGCCAGCTCACTCGGGACTAGCGGGACCTACGAGCAGTACTTC. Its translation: CASSLGTSGTYEQYF.

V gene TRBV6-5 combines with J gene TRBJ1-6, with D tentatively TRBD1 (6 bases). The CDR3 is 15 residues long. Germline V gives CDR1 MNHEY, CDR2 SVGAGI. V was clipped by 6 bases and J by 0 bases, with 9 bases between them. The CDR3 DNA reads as TGTGCCAGCAGGGAGGACAGCTCCTATAATTCACCCCTCCACTTT. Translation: CASREDSSYNSPLHF.

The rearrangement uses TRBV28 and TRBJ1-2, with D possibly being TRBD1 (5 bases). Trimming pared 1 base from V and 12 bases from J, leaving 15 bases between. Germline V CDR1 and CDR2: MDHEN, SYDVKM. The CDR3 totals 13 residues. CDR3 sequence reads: CASSLFTTRGDTF. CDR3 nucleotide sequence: TGTGCCAGCAGTTTATTCACTACCCGGGGGGACACCTTC.

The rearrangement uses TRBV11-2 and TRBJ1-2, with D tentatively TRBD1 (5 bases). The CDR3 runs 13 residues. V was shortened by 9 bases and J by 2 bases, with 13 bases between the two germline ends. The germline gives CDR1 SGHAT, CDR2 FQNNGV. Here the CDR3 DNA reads TGTGCCAGTAGGGGAGGGAAAAACTATGGCTACACCTTC. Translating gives CASRGGKNYGYTF.

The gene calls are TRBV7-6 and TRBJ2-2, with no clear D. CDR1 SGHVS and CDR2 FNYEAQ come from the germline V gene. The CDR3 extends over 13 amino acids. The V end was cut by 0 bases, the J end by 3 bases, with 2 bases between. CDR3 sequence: CASSLADTGELFF. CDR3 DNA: TGTGCCAGCAGCTTAGCCGACACCGGGGAGCTGTTTTTT.

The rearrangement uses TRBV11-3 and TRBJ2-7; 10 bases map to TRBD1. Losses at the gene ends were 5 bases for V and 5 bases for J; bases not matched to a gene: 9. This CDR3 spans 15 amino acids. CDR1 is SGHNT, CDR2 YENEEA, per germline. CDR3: CASSPQGQGFDEQYF. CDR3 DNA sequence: TGTGCCAGCAGCCCCCAGGGACAGGGGTTTGACGAGCAGTACTTC.

The CDR3 sequence is CASSPNSYNEQFF. CDR3 bases: TGTGCCAGCTCACCAAACAGCTACAATGAGCAGTTCTTC. This chain connects TRBV18 to TRBJ2-1; D is unclear. The germline CDR1 and CDR2 sequences are KGHSH and LQKENI. CDR3 size: 13 residues. V dropped 2 bases and J dropped 3 bases, with 5 bases sitting between them.

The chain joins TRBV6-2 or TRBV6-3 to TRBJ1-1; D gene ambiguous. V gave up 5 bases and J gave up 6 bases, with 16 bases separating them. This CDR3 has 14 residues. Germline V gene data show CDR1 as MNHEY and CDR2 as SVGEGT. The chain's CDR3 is CASSIGWGDPEAFF. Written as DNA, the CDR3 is TGTGCCAGCAGTATCGGTTGGGGAGACCCTGAAGCTTTCTTT.

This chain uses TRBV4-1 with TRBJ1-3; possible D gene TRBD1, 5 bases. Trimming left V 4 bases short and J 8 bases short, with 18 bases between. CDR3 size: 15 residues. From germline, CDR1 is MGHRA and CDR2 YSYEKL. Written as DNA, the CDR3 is TGCGCCAGCAGCCGCAGCCGGGACTTTAGCTACACCATATATTTT. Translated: CASSRSRDFSYTIYF.

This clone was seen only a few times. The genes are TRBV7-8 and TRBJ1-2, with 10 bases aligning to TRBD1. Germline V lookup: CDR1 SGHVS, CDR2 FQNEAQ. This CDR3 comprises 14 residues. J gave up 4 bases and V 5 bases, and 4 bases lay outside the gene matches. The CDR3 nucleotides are TGTGCCAGCAGCGACAGGGGGCGCGCCTATGGCTACACCTTC. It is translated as CASSDRGRAYGYTF.

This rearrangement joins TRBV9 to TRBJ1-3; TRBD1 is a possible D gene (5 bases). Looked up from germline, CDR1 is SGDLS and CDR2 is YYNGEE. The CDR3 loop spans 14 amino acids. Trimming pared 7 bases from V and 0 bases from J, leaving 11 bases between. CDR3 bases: TGTGCCAGCCGAGGGGACTTCTCTGGAAACACCATATATTTT. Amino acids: CASRGDFSGNTIYF.